This TCR beta chain was captured by sequencing in a study of T-cell memory formation after mild COVID-19. Looking at the study overall: The study found TCR clusters largely donor specific.

The ends were cut back, 2 bases at V and 4 bases at J, with 11 bases in the middle. Germline lookup yields CDR1 DFQATT and CDR2 SNEGSKA (reference sequence). CDR3 size: 13 residues. The authors produced TCR alpha and TCR beta cDNA libraries with sample barcodes and UMIs by 5'RACE using constant-segment primers. Each CDR3 protein is one row after TCRdb ran MiXCR on the 5' RACE reads. The repertoire holds approximately 290,000 distinct CDR3 sequences, with approximately 20% as singletons. As to this clonotype: Antigen specificity is unknown.

Study-wide points: For second-wave clones that peaked at day 37, SARS-CoV-2 specificity went unverified. The study found contracting CD4+ clones mainly in CM and EM and contracting CD8+ clones in EMRA.

The sequencing sample was made of PBMCs or a T cell subset sorted from them (not recorded which). The genes are TRBV20-1 and TRBJ1-2; D may be TRBD1 (5 bases). This receptor was identified in a man between 18 and 29 years old who had mild COVID-19 (a few samples of this study predate the infection). Cell type and time point are not known. The CDR3 DNA sequence: TGCAGTGCTAGATGGGGGGAAATCTATGGCTACACCTTC. Translation: CSARWGEIYGYTF.